This TCR beta chain was recovered during a study of blood T cells in healthy people across ages. Notes on the study in general: PBMC samples, being unsorted, prevented any conclusive comparison of naive and antigen-experienced cells.

Using a J-beta primer mix together with a sample-barcoded 5' primer, a second PCR was run for roughly 6 to 12 cycles. Sequencing recovered at least 2.5 million CDR3-containing paired-end reads from each sample. Using its own MiXCR run on the 5' RACE reads, TCRdb lists one record per CDR3 protein. The table records 780,000 or so distinct CDR3 sequences, just over 55% of them present only once. The CDR3 is 12 amino acids. CDR1 and CDR2 from the germline V gene are LNHDA and SQIVND (reference sequence). With regard to this clonotype: Its antigen is unknown.

This sequence joins TRBV19 and TRBJ2-1, with D maybe TRBD2 (6 bases). TRBJ2-7 explains the end of the DNA better; the J call may be wrong. This sequence was found in a man aged 40-50 years in good health. Sequenced sample: blood. The CDR3 region is CASGSRYNEQYF. CDR3 nucleotide sequence: TGTGCCAGCGGGAGTAGGTACAATGAGCAGTACTTC.